This is a list of T cell receptor beta chains from one sample in a study of blood T cell repertoires in COVID-19. Sequenced by immunoSEQ multiplex PCR; TCRdb stores in-frame clones only, minus some. The sample lists tens of thousands of clones, 87% occurring once. Sequencing used peripheral blood. All receptors come from a man aged 55 to 70 with COVID-19, enrolled during active disease. Each CDR3 is given with its conserved first and last residue. The order of the fields is V gene, clone size, J gene, D gene, CDR3 protein, CDR3 DNA. D genes are given only for firm matches. Rows give clone size only sometimes, using once, few, many, or a class for an expanded clone.

V: TRBV18; size: NA; J: TRBJ1-1; D: NA; CDR3: CASSPAGRNTEAFF; DNA: TGTGCCAGCTCACCAGCTGGCCGCAACACTGAAGCTTTCTTT
V: TRBV2; size: NA; J: TRBJ2-3; D: NA; CDR3: CASSEERAPVGDTQYF; DNA: TGTGCCAGCAGTGAGGAGCGGGCCCCTGTGGGAGATACGCAGTATTTT
V: TRBV9; size: NA; J: TRBJ2-1; D: TRBD2; CDR3: CASSDGGDSYNEQFF; DNA: TGTGCCAGCAGCGATGGGGGGGACTCCTACAATGAGCAGTTCTTC
V: TRBV7-8; size: NA; J: TRBJ2-1; D: NA; CDR3: CASSVDLLFSYNEQFF; DNA: TGTGCCAGCAGCGTCGACTTGCTTTTCTCCTACAATGAGCAGTTCTTC
V: TRBV9; size: once; J: TRBJ1-2; D: TRBD1; CDR3: CASSRQGDSLYGYTF; DNA: TGTGCCAGCAGTAGACAGGGGGACAGCCTCTATGGCTACACCTTC
V: TRBV2; size: NA; J: TRBJ1-6; D: NA; CDR3: CASSQYTGHNSPLHF; DNA: TGTGCCAGCAGCCAATATACAGGGCATAATTCACCCCTCCACTTT
V: TRBV3-1/TRBV3-2; size: NA; J: TRBJ2-3; D: NA; CDR3: CASSQDWPSRLDPSTDTQYF; DNA: TGTGCCAGCAGCCAAGATTGGCCTTCCCGACTAGACCCTAGCACAGATACGCAGTATTTT
V: TRBV29-1; size: NA; J: TRBJ2-1; D: TRBD1; CDR3: CSVEILQGLYNEQFF; DNA: TGCAGCGTTGAAATACTACAGGGGTTATACAATGAGCAGTTCTTC
V: TRBV5-8; size: NA; J: TRBJ1-2; D: NA; CDR3: CASNAVGGVGYGYTF; DNA: TGTGCCAGCAACGCTGTGGGGGGGGTTGGCTATGGCTACACCTTC
V: TRBV7-9; size: few; J: TRBJ2-7; D: NA; CDR3: CASSLNLYEQYF; DNA: TGTGCCAGCAGCTTAAACTTGTACGAGCAGTACTTC
V: TRBV6-6; size: NA; J: TRBJ2-7; D: TRBD1; CDR3: CASAGQGLSYEQYF; DNA: TGTGCCAGCGCGGGACAGGGCTTATCCTACGAGCAGTACTTC
V: TRBV6-1; size: NA; J: TRBJ1-1; D: TRBD1; CDR3: CASVRTGGTEAFF; DNA: TGTGCCAGCGTAAGGACAGGGGGCACTGAAGCTTTCTTT
V: TRBV15; size: once; J: TRBJ2-7; D: NA; CDR3: CATSRVTAYEQYF; DNA: TGTGCCACCAGCAGAGTGACAGCTTACGAGCAGTACTTC
V: TRBV19; size: NA; J: TRBJ2-2; D: TRBD1; CDR3: CASRRQTGMNTGELFF; DNA: TGTGCCAGTAGGAGACAGACAGGGATGAACACCGGGGAGCTGTTTTTT
V: TRBV3-1/TRBV3-2; size: NA; J: TRBJ1-6; D: TRBD1; CDR3: CASSLGQGVGSPLHF; DNA: TGTGCCAGCAGTCTCGGACAGGGTGTAGGTTCACCCCTCCACTTT
V: TRBV10-3; size: NA; J: TRBJ2-7; D: NA; CDR3: CASLGARDPYEQYF; DNA: TGTGCCAGCCTCGGGGCGCGGGACCCCTACGAGCAGTACTTC
V: TRBV30; size: NA; J: TRBJ1-5; D: TRBD1; CDR3: CAWKGQGEVQPQHF; DNA: TGTGCCTGGAAGGGACAGGGGGAAGTTCAGCCCCAGCATTTT
V: TRBV28; size: NA; J: TRBJ2-2; D: NA; CDR3: CASRRTGELFF; DNA: TGTGCCAGCAGGAGAACCGGGGAGCTGTTTTTT
V: TRBV28; size: NA; J: TRBJ1-4; D: NA; CDR3: CASSFRSRVEGEKLFF; DNA: TGTGCCAGCAGTTTCAGGAGCAGGGTGGAGGGTGAAAAACTGTTTTTT
V: TRBV9; size: once; J: TRBJ2-1; D: TRBD2; CDR3: CASNGGLDDNEQFF; DNA: TGTGCCAGCAACGGGGGACTAGACGACAATGAGCAGTTCTTC
V: TRBV29-1; size: NA; J: TRBJ1-5; D: NA; CDR3: CSVAGGVNQPQHF; DNA: TGCAGCGTTGCCGGAGGCGTGAATCAGCCCCAGCATTTT
V: TRBV2; size: NA; J: TRBJ1-1; D: TRBD1; CDR3: CASSAPQGATEAFF; DNA: TGTGCCAGCAGTGCCCCACAGGGGGCCACTGAAGCTTTCTTT
V: TRBV12-3/TRBV12-4; size: NA; J: TRBJ1-1; D: TRBD1; CDR3: CASRMTGGAEAFF; DNA: TGTGCCAGCAGGATGACAGGGGGCGCTGAAGCTTTCTTT
V: TRBV28; size: NA; J: TRBJ2-3; D: NA; CDR3: CASTASASTDTQYF; DNA: TGTGCCAGCACCGCGAGTGCTAGCACAGATACGCAGTATTTT
V: TRBV29-1; size: few; J: TRBJ1-3; D: NA; CDR3: CSVETQGPGNTIYF; DNA: TGCAGCGTTGAAACCCAGGGGCCTGGAAACACCATATATTTT
V: TRBV27; size: NA; J: TRBJ2-2; D: NA; CDR3: CASSLVPPPTGELFF; DNA: TGTGCCAGCAGTTTAGTCCCTCCTCCCACCGGGGAGCTGTTTTTT
V: TRBV7-9; size: NA; J: TRBJ2-7; D: TRBD1; CDR3: CASSTAGTGAYEQYF; DNA: TGTGCCAGCAGCACCGCAGGGACAGGGGCCTACGAGCAGTACTTC
V: TRBV7-9; size: NA; J: TRBJ1-1; D: TRBD1; CDR3: CASSYGTGGYEAFF; DNA: TGTGCCAGCAGCTACGGGACAGGGGGCTATGAAGCTTTCTTT
V: TRBV6-5; size: NA; J: TRBJ2-2; D: NA; CDR3: CASSPGPTGELFF; DNA: TGTGCCAGCTCACCAGGGCCCACCGGGGAGCTGTTTTTT
V: TRBV30; size: NA; J: TRBJ2-1; D: TRBD2; CDR3: CACTRTSGPYNEQFF; DNA: TGTGCCTGCACCCGGACTAGCGGGCCTTACAATGAGCAGTTCTTC
V: TRBV2; size: NA; J: TRBJ2-2; D: NA; CDR3: CASRLGSGNTGELFF; DNA: TGTGCCAGCAGGCTAGGTTCGGGGAACACCGGGGAGCTGTTTTTT
V: TRBV19; size: NA; J: TRBJ2-2; D: TRBD2; CDR3: CASSPQAGGVPGELFF; DNA: TGTGCCAGTAGCCCCCAGGCGGGAGGGGTCCCCGGGGAGCTGTTTTTT
V: TRBV19; size: NA; J: TRBJ2-3; D: NA; CDR3: CASSMSSATDTQYF; DNA: TGTGCCAGTAGTATGTCTAGCGCCACAGATACGCAGTATTTT